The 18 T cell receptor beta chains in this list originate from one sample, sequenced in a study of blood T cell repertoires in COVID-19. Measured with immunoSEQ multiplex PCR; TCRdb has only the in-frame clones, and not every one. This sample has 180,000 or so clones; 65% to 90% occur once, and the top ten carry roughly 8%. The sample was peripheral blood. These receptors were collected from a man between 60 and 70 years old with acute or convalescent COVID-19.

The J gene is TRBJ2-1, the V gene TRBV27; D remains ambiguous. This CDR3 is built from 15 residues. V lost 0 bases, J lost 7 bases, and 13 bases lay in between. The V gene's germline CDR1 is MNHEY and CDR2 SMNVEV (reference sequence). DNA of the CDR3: TGTGCCAGCAGTTTATCATCCACATATACGAATGAGCAGTTCTTC. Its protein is CASSLSSTYTNEQFF.

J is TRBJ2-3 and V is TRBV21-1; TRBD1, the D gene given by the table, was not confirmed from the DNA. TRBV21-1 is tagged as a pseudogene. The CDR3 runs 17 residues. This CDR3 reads CASSKSNRGPTTDTQYF. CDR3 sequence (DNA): TGTGCCAGCAGCAAGTCGAACAGGGGCCCCACCACAGATACGCAGTATTTT.

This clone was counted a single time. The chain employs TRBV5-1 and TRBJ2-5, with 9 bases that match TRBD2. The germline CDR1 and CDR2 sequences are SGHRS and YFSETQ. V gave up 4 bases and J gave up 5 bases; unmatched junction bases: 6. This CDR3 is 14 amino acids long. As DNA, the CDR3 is TGCGCCAGCAGCCCGCGGGGGGGCGCGGAGACCCAGTACTTC. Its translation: CASSPRGGAETQYF.

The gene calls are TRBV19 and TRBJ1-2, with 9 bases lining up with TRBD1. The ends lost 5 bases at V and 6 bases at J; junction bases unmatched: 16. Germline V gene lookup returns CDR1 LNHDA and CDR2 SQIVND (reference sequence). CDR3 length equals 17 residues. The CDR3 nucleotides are TGTGCCAGTAGTTCCAAGGGATCGGACAGGGGCCCCCATGGCTACACCTTC. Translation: CASSSKGSDRGPHGYTF. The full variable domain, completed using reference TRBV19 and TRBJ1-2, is DGGITQSPKYLFRKEGQNVTLSCEQNLNHDAMYWYRQDPGQGLRLIYYSQIVNDFQKGDIAEGYSVSREKKESFPLTVTSAQKNPTAFYLCASSSKGSDRGPHGYTFGSGTRLTVV.

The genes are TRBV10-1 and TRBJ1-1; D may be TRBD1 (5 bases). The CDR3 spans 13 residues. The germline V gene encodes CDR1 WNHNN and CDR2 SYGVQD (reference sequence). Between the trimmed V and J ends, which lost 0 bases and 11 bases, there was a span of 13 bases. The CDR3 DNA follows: TGCGCCAGCAGTGAGTCGGGGCAGGGTCGGGCTTTCTTT. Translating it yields CASSESGQGRAFF.

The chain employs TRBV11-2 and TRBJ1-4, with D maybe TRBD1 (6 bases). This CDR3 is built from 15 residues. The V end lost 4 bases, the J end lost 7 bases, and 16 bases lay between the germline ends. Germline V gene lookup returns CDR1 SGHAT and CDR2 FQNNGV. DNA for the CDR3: TGTGCCAGCAGCTCCCCAGGGGAAGGCGGTGAAAAACTGTTTTTT. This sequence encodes CASSSPGEGGEKLFF.

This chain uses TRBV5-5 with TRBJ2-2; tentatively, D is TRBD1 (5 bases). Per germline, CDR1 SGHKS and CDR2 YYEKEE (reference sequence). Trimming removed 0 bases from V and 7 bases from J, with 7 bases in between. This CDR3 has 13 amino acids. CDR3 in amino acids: CASSLEGIGELFF. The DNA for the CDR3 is TGTGCCAGCAGCTTGGAGGGGATCGGGGAGCTGTTTTTT.

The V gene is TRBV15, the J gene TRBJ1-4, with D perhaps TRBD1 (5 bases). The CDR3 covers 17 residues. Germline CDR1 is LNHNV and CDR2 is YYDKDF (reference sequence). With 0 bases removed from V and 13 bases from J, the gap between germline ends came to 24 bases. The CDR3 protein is CATSRDREELNWGGLFF. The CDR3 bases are TGTGCCACCAGCAGAGATCGTGAAGAGCTTAACTGGGGGGGACTGTTTTTT.

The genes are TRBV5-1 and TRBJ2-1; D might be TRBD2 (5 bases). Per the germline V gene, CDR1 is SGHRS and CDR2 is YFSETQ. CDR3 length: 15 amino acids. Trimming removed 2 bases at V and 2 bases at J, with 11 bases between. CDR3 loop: CASSFGFGAYNEQFF. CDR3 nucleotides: TGCGCCAGCAGCTTCGGTTTCGGGGCCTACAATGAGCAGTTCTTC.

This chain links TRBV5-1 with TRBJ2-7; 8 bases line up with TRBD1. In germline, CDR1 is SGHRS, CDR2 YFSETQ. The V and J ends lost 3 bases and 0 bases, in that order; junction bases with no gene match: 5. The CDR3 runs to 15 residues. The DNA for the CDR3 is TGCGCCAGCAGCTGGGGACAGGCCCTCTCCTACGAGCAGTACTTC. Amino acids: CASSWGQALSYEQYF.

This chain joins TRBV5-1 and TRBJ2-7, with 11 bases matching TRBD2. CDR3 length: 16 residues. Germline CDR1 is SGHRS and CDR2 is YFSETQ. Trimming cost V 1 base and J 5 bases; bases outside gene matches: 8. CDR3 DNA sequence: TGCGCCAGCAGCTTGAGGCCCGGGACTAGCGGCGACGAGCAGTACTTC. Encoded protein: CASSLRPGTSGDEQYF.

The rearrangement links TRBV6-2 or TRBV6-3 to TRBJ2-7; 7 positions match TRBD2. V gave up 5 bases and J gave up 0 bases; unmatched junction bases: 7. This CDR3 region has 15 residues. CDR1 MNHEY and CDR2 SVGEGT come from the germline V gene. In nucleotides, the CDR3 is TGTGCCAGCAGTAAGCGGGACCCTCCCTCCTACGAGCAGTACTTC. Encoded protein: CASSKRDPPSYEQYF.

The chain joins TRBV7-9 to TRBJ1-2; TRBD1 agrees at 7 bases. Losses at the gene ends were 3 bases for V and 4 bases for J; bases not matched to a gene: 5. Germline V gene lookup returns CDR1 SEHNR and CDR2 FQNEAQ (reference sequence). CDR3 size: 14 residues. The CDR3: CASSLAQGSYGYTF. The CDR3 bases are TGTGCCAGCAGCTTGGCACAGGGGTCCTATGGCTACACCTTC.

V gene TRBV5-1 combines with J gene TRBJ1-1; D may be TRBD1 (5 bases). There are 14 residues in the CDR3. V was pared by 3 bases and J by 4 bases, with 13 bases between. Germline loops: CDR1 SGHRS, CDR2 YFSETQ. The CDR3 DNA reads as TGCGCCAGCAGCTGGGGAGGGGCAGGCACTGAAGCTTTCTTT. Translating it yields CASSWGGAGTEAFF.

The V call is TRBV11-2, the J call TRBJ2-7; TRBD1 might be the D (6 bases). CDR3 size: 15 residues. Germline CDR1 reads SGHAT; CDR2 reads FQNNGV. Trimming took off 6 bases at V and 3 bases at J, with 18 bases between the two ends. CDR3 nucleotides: TGTGCCAGCAGACACCTGAGAGGGGGTGGCTACGAGCAGTACTTC. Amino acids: CASRHLRGGGYEQYF.

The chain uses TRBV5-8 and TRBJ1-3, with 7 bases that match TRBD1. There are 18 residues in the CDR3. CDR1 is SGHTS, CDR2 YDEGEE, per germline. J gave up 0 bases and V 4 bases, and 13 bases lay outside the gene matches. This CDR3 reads CASSDGQAGPSSGNTIYF. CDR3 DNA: TGTGCCAGCAGCGACGGACAGGCCGGACCCAGCTCTGGAAACACCATATATTTT.

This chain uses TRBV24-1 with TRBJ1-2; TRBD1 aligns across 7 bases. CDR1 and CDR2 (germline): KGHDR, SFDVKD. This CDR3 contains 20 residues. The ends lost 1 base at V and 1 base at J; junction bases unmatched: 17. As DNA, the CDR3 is TGTGCCACCAGTGATTTAGTGTCAGGGGCAGGGGGGACCATTAACTATGGCTACACCTTC. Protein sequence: CATSDLVSGAGGTINYGYTF.

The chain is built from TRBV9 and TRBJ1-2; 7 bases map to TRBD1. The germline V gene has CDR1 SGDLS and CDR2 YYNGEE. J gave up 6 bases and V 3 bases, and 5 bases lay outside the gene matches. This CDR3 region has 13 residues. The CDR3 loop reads CASSETTGHGYTF. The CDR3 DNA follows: TGTGCCAGCAGCGAGACGACAGGGCATGGCTACACCTTC.